The clone carrying this T cell receptor (beta chain) was seen only a few times. This specimen comes from a study of T-cell memory formation after mild COVID-19. TCRdb reanalysed the 5' RACE reads using MiXCR and keeps one entry per CDR3 protein. The sample records 380,000 or so distinct CDR3 sequences, about 15% being singletons. Germline V gene lookup returns CDR1 SGHKS and CDR2 YYEKEE (reference sequence). This CDR3 spans 15 amino acids. Trimming took off 4 bases at V and 1 base at J, with 14 bases between the two ends. The sequence was obtained from a man between 18 and 35 years old who had mild COVID-19 (a few samples of this study predate the infection). Cell type and time point are not known. The material sequenced was PBMCs or a T cell subset sorted from them (not recorded which). J is TRBJ1-1 and V is TRBV5-5; TRBD1 might be the D (5 bases). The CDR3: CASSKRGRENTEAFF. CDR3 nucleotides: TGTGCCAGCAGCAAAAGGGGACGGGAGAACACTGAAGCTTTCTTT.